Reported below is one T cell receptor beta chain. The data stem from a study of blood T cell repertoires in COVID-19. About the study: Acute-phase and convalescent COVID-19 samples originated in the United States, Italy and Spain.

In the study's own analysis: It was from reference gene primer amplification that nucleated cell counts were estimated. This table comes from immunoSEQ multiplex PCR, and its TCRdb copy is limited to in-frame clones, with some not included. That table supplies the V and J calls and clone size; D and trimming were determined from the DNA. Counted here are about 92,000 clones, roughly 80% occurring once; the ten biggest clones make up roughly 8.6%. The TCR comes from a man aged 50-59 years who had recovered from COVID-19. Input material: peripheral blood.

CDR3 in amino acids: CASSSTPLGQASVPEAFF. CDR3 nucleotides: TGCGCCAGCAGCTCCACCCCTCTCGGACAGGCCTCGGTTCCTGAAGCTTTCTTT. The genes are TRBV5-1 and TRBJ1-1, with TRBD1 matching over 7 bases. The junction had 20 bases not matched to a gene; V was cut back by 3 bases and J by 6 bases. The CDR3 runs to 18 residues. Germline CDR1 SGHRS, CDR2 YFSETQ.